This TCR beta chain is from a study of control samples from healthy donors and cancer patients. TCRdb keeps only in-frame clones here, not all; method: immunoSEQ multiplex PCR. This sample has 65,000 to 85,000 clones, with approximately 88% found just once. This clone turned up a few times. The V end lost 7 bases, the J end lost 1 base, and 7 bases lay between the germline ends. The CDR3 spans 13 residues. The sample consisted of PBMCs. This TCR was sampled from a woman in her 50s with colorectal cancer. The chain has TRBV12-3 or TRBV12-4 and TRBJ2-2; TRBD1 is a possible D gene (5 bases). The CDR3 loop reads CASTGQNTGELFF. The CDR3, as DNA: TGTGCCAGCACCGGACAGAACACCGGGGAGCTGTTTTTT.